The next 29 T cell receptor beta chains were all read from a single sample in a study of blood T cell repertoires in COVID-19. The repertoire was sequenced with immunoSEQ multiplex PCR; TCRdb's copy has only in-frame clones and lacks some. Of 360,000 or so clones in the sample, 85% to 90% are singletons; the top ten hold 5% to 8.5%. Sequenced material: peripheral blood. These receptors all stem from a young man with active or convalescent COVID-19.

The chain carries TRBV28 and TRBJ2-7, with 9 bases that match TRBD1. V shed 6 bases and J 5 bases; nucleotides not matched to a gene: 11. Germline V gives CDR1 MDHEN, CDR2 SYDVKM. This CDR3 is 15 amino acids long. This CDR3 reads CASSPSGTGFNEQYF. The CDR3 DNA follows: TGTGCCAGCAGCCCCTCCGGGACAGGGTTCAACGAGCAGTACTTC.

The rearrangement uses TRBV6-5 and TRBJ2-1; perhaps TRBD2 as D (5 bases). CDR1 is MNHEY, CDR2 SVGAGI, per germline. Trimming removed 5 bases at V and 6 bases at J, with 17 bases between. The CDR3 extends over 15 amino acids. The CDR3 region is CASSTRGPGINEQFF. The CDR3 DNA reads TGTGCCAGCAGTACAAGAGGGCCTGGGATCAATGAGCAGTTCTTC.

As DNA, the CDR3 is TGTGCCAGCAGCACCTTGGCGGGGTTCGGGGGCACAGATACGCAGTATTTT. Encoded protein: CASSTLAGFGGTDTQYF. The chain couples TRBV7-9 to TRBJ2-3; TRBD2 is a possible D gene (6 bases). CDR3 length: 17 residues. Trimming took 5 bases from V and 1 from J, leaving 19 bases between them. CDR1 is SEHNR, CDR2 FQNEAQ, per germline (reference sequence). The complete variable domain, with remaining parts taken from reference TRBV7-9 and TRBJ2-3, reads DTGVSQNPRHKITKRGQNVTFRCDPISEHNRLYWYRQTLGQGPEFLTYFQNEAQLEKSRLLSDRFSAERPKGSFSTLEIQRTEQGDSAMYLCASSTLAGFGGTDTQYFGPGTRLTVL.

The CDR3 region is CASSHGDEQYF. The CDR3 nucleotides read TGTGCCAGCAGCCACGGTGACGAGCAGTACTTC. The chain employs TRBV12-3 or TRBV12-4 and TRBJ2-7; no clear D. CDR3 size: 11 residues. Trimming pared 6 bases from V and 5 bases from J, leaving 8 bases between.

The CDR3 reads CASSVATSGGKNTQYF. DNA of the CDR3: TGTGCCAGCAGCGTAGCGACTAGCGGGGGGAAAAATACGCAGTATTTT. The J gene is TRBJ2-3, the V gene TRBV9, with 13 bases fitting TRBD2. Germline V gives CDR1 SGDLS, CDR2 YYNGEE. The V gene end was trimmed by 0 bases and the J gene end by 7 bases; junction bases not matched to a gene: 5. This CDR3 has 16 amino acids.

This sequence joins TRBV30 and TRBJ1-2; 7 bases align to TRBD1. The V gene's germline CDR1 is GTSNPN and CDR2 SVGIG (reference sequence). With V trimmed by 0 bases and J by 0 bases, 10 bases remained unmatched. The CDR3 contains 17 residues. CDR3: CAWSVPVEGAPNYGYTF. The CDR3 DNA is TGTGCCTGGAGTGTGCCGGTAGAGGGGGCGCCTAACTATGGCTACACCTTC. The whole variable domain, remainder taken from reference TRBV30 and TRBJ1-2, is SQTIHQWPATLVQPVGSPLSLECTVEGTSNPNLYWYRQAAGRGLQLLFYSVGIGQISSEVPQNLSASRPQDRQFILSSKKLLLSDSGFYLCAWSVPVEGAPNYGYTFGSGTRLTVV.

The CDR3 protein is CASSPRGQGALSNQPQHF. The CDR3 coding sequence is TGTGCCAGCAGCCCCCGCGGACAGGGGGCATTGAGCAATCAGCCCCAGCATTTT. The chain uses TRBV3-1 (or the pseudogene TRBV3-2) and TRBJ1-5, with TRBD1 matching over 11 bases. V was clipped by 4 bases and J by 1 base; unmatched bases: 9. Germline CDR1 and CDR2: LGHDT and YNNKEL (reference sequence). This CDR3 is built from 18 residues.

This clone was observed once. The chain links TRBV7-9 to TRBJ1-4; TRBD1 might be the D (6 bases). Germline V gene sequence: CDR1 SEHNR, CDR2 FQNEAQ (reference sequence). Trimming removed 2 bases from V and 11 bases from J, with 27 bases in between. There are 18 residues in the CDR3. CDR3 in amino acids: CASSLRTGPGGGRDKLFF. The CDR3 nucleotides read TGTGCCAGCAGCTTACGTACAGGGCCGGGGGGAGGAAGAGACAAACTGTTTTTT.

The V call is TRBV2, the J call TRBJ2-7, with D unresolved. Trimming took off 3 bases at V and 0 bases at J, with 6 bases between the two ends. CDR3 length: 13 residues. Per germline, CDR1 SNHLY and CDR2 FYNNEI. The CDR3, as DNA: TGTGCCAGCAGTGATACACACTCCTACGAGCAGTACTTC. Residues: CASSDTHSYEQYF.

The chain uses TRBV21-1 and TRBJ2-5; the table gives TRBD1 as D, unverified against the DNA. TRBV21-1 is described as a pseudogene. This CDR3 spans 17 amino acids. The CDR3 DNA follows: TGTGCCAGCAGCAAAGTCAGGGGTAGAACAGGTGAAGAGACCCAGTACTTC. Residues: CASSKVRGRTGEETQYF.

This clone was found once. The chain recombines TRBV6-4 with TRBJ1-1, with a possible D match to TRBD1 (5 bases). The germline V gene has CDR1 MRHNA and CDR2 SNTAGT. Trimming took 6 bases from V and 2 from J, leaving 13 bases between them. This CDR3 is built from 14 residues. The DNA for the CDR3 is TGTGCCAGCAGCCCAGGGAAGGGTAACACTGAAGCTTTCTTT. This gives the protein CASSPGKGNTEAFF.

This chain links TRBV28 with TRBJ1-2; TRBD1 matches at 7 bases. The germline V gene encodes CDR1 MDHEN and CDR2 SYDVKM. The CDR3 consists of 17 residues. Trimming removed 5 bases from V and 0 bases from J; junction bases left unmatched: 12. The CDR3 loop reads CASSPQGSARANYGYTF. The CDR3 DNA reads as TGTGCCAGCAGTCCACAGGGGAGCGCCCGAGCTAACTATGGCTACACCTTC.

This clone came up once. This rearrangement joins TRBV4-3 to TRBJ1-5; TRBD1 aligns across 7 bases. This CDR3 is built from 15 residues. Germline assignment: CDR1 LGHNA and CDR2 YSLEER. V gave up 8 bases and J gave up 6 bases; unmatched junction bases: 13. The CDR3 sequence: CASSPIKGGGQPQHF. In DNA form, the CDR3 reads TGCGCCAGCTCGCCAATAAAAGGGGGCGGTCAGCCCCAGCATTTT.

The V gene is TRBV19, the J gene TRBJ2-7; TRBD2 aligns across 12 bases. J lost 2 bases, V lost 4 bases, and 6 bases had no gene match. This CDR3 comprises 16 residues. From germline, CDR1 is LNHDA and CDR2 SQIVND (reference sequence). The CDR3 sequence is CASSTILAGGPYEQYF. The CDR3 DNA is TGTGCCAGTAGTACAATCCTAGCGGGGGGGCCCTACGAGCAGTACTTC. Full variable domain (outside the CDR3, taken from reference TRBV19 and TRBJ2-7): DGGITQSPKYLFRKEGQNVTLSCEQNLNHDAMYWYRQDPGQGLRLIYYSQIVNDFQKGDIAEGYSVSREKKESFPLTVTSAQKNPTAFYLCASSTILAGGPYEQYFGPGTRLTVT.

This chain connects TRBV12-3 or TRBV12-4 to TRBJ2-1, with 9 positions matching TRBD1. The length of the CDR3 is 13 residues. The junction had 5 bases not matched to a gene; V was cut back by 9 bases and J by 5 bases. The CDR3 coding sequence is TGTGCCAGAACGGGACAGGGAGACAATGAGCAGTTCTTC. Translating it yields CARTGQGDNEQFF.

The genes are TRBV5-1 and TRBJ2-4; 8 positions match TRBD2. The V and J ends lost 4 bases and 7 bases, in that order; junction bases with no gene match: 7. CDR1 is SGHRS, CDR2 YFSETQ, per germline. The CDR3 covers 14 residues. CDR3 amino acids: CASSPTGTSNIQYF. For the CDR3, the DNA is TGCGCCAGCAGCCCAACCGGGACTAGTAACATTCAGTACTTC. Using reference TRBV5-1 and TRBJ2-4 for the parts outside the CDR3, the full variable domain is KAGVTQTPRYLIKTRGQQVTLSCSPISGHRSVSWYQQTPGQGLQFLFEYFSETQRNKGNFPGRFSGRQFSNSRSEMNVSTLELGDSALYLCASSPTGTSNIQYFGAGTRLSVL.

A note on this clone: This specimen includes other DNA sequences encoding the same CDR3. The chain joins TRBV28 to TRBJ1-2; 8 bases line up with TRBD1. This CDR3 contains 14 residues. Looked up from germline, CDR1 is MDHEN and CDR2 is SYDVKM. The V and J ends lost 4 bases and 4 bases, in that order; junction bases with no gene match: 5. CDR3 sequence (DNA): TGTGCCAGCAGTTCCCCTGGGACAGGCTATGGCTACACCTTC. Its protein is CASSSPGTGYGYTF.

The CDR3 DNA reads as TGCGCCAGCAGCTTGGAGTCTAGCGGGGTTGACTACGAGCAGTACTTC. It yields the protein CASSLESSGVDYEQYF. This sequence joins TRBV5-1 and TRBJ2-7, with TRBD2 matching 9 bases. Looked up from germline, CDR1 is SGHRS and CDR2 is YFSETQ. The V gene end was trimmed by 0 bases and the J gene end by 3 bases; junction bases not matched to a gene: 7. This CDR3 is 16 amino acids long.

The chain is built from TRBV6-6 and TRBJ2-3, with D tentatively TRBD1 (6 bases). The CDR3 extends over 14 amino acids. The V end was cut by 6 bases, the J end by 1 base, with 11 bases between. Germline values: CDR1 MNHNY, CDR2 SVGAGI (reference sequence). CDR3: CASRTEGGTDTQYF. The CDR3 bases are TGTGCCAGCAGGACCGAGGGGGGCACAGATACGCAGTATTTT.

The rearrangement uses TRBV7-9 and TRBJ1-4, with D possibly TRBD1 on 5 matching bases. Looked up from germline, CDR1 is SEHNR and CDR2 is FQNEAQ (reference sequence). The germline V and J ends were trimmed by 5 bases and 3 bases, with 13 bases remaining between them. The CDR3 covers 15 residues. The CDR3 spells CASSAPGSANEKLFF. CDR3 DNA: TGTGCCAGCAGCGCCCCAGGGTCGGCTAATGAAAAACTGTTTTTT.

Regarding this clone: The same CDR3 also results from other DNA sequences found in this sample. V is TRBV5-1 and J is TRBJ2-1, with D perhaps TRBD2 (5 bases). Per germline, CDR1 SGHRS and CDR2 YFSETQ. V gave up 0 bases and J gave up 10 bases, with 5 bases separating them. The length of the CDR3 is 11 residues. The CDR3 DNA reads as TGCGCCAGCAGCTTGGTAGCGGAGCAGTTCTTC. It encodes CASSLVAEQFF.

The CDR3 sequence: CASSMDRGSGEKLFF. The DNA for the CDR3 is TGTGCCAGTAGTATGGACAGGGGATCGGGTGAAAAACTGTTTTTT. J is TRBJ1-4 and V is TRBV19, with TRBD1 matching 9 bases. The CDR3 consists of 15 residues. The V gene end was trimmed by 3 bases and the J gene end by 7 bases; junction bases not matched to a gene: 6. Germline-derived CDR1 and CDR2 are LNHDA and SQIVND (reference sequence). The complete variable domain, with remaining parts taken from reference TRBV19 and TRBJ1-4, reads DGGITQSPKYLFRKEGQNVTLSCEQNLNHDAMYWYRQDPGQGLRLIYYSQIVNDFQKGDIAEGYSVSREKKESFPLTVTSAQKNPTAFYLCASSMDRGSGEKLFFGSGTQLSVL.

The chain is built from TRBV12-3 or TRBV12-4 and TRBJ1-5; unclear D gene. Trimming pared 2 bases from V and 7 bases from J, leaving 9 bases between. The length of the CDR3 is 13 residues. CDR3 nucleotide sequence: TGTGCCAGCAGTTTATCCGGGAGCCAGCCCCAGCATTTT. It yields the protein CASSLSGSQPQHF.

V is TRBV19 and J is TRBJ2-7; 8 bases are a match to TRBD1. Germline-derived CDR1 and CDR2 are LNHDA and SQIVND (reference sequence). V was pared by 2 bases and J by 3 bases, with 6 bases of the junction left unmatched. The CDR3 is 15 amino acids. CDR3 sequence (DNA): TGTGCCAGTAGTATATCAGGGGGCCTCAACTACGAGCAGTACTTC. It specifies CASSISGGLNYEQYF.

V usage is TRBV12-3 or TRBV12-4 and J usage is TRBJ2-3; TRBD1 matches at 9 bases. The CDR3 extends over 13 amino acids. J lost 5 bases, V lost 6 bases, and 3 bases had no gene match. In nucleotides, the CDR3 is TGTGCCAGCAGACAGGGGGCGCGAGATACGCAGTATTTT. Translation: CASRQGARDTQYF.

The rearrangement uses TRBV15 and TRBJ1-5; 12 nucleotides align to TRBD1. The V segment lost 3 bases and the J segment 0 bases; nucleotides outside the gene matches: 9. Germline V gene lookup returns CDR1 LNHNV and CDR2 YYDKDF (reference sequence). This CDR3 contains 19 residues. CDR3 in DNA: TGTGCCACCAGCAGTACGGGACAGGGGGCTCGGTTTAGCAATCAGCCCCAGCATTTT. Its protein is CATSSTGQGARFSNQPQHF.

The genes are TRBV15 and TRBJ2-7; D possibly corresponds to TRBD2 (5 bases). Trimming removed 3 bases at V and 1 base at J, with 7 bases between. Germline V CDR1 and CDR2: LNHNV, YYDKDF (reference sequence). The CDR3 runs to 13 residues. The CDR3 DNA reads as TGTGCCACCAGCAGCCGGGATTCCTACGAGCAGTACTTC. It codes for CATSSRDSYEQYF.

This chain uses TRBV9 with TRBJ2-7, with D possibly TRBD1 on 5 matching bases. V was trimmed by 0 bases and J by 7 bases, leaving 14 bases between them. The CDR3 consists of 14 residues. CDR1 is SGDLS and CDR2 is YYNGEE in the germline V gene. This CDR3 reads CASSVVGGKGEQYF. CDR3 DNA sequence: TGTGCCAGCAGCGTAGTAGGTGGGAAGGGGGAGCAGTACTTC.

The V call is TRBV19, the J call TRBJ1-5; D is unclear. Germline V gene data show CDR1 as LNHDA and CDR2 as SQIVND (reference sequence). The length of the CDR3 is 15 residues. V gave up 2 bases and J gave up 2 bases, with 10 bases separating them. The CDR3 spells CASSITSTGNQPQHF. The DNA for the CDR3 is TGTGCCAGTAGTATAACGTCTACAGGCAATCAGCCCCAGCATTTT.